What follows are 4 T cell receptor beta chains derived from one specimen sequenced in a study of blood T cell repertoires in COVID-19. Clones were read by immunoSEQ multiplex PCR, and TCRdb kept only the in-frame ones, dropping some. This sample has 150,000 to 180,000 clones; roughly 72% occur once, and the top ten carry 3.7%. The sequencing sample was made of peripheral blood. These receptors originate from a woman aged 80 or over with acute or convalescent COVID-19.

V is TRBV6-5 and J is TRBJ1-1; D remains unclear. Trimming removed 0 bases from V and 3 bases from J, with 8 bases in between. Germline V gives CDR1 MNHEY, CDR2 SVGAGI. This CDR3 has 14 amino acids. In nucleotides, the CDR3 is TGTGCCAGCAGTTACTCGCAGTCCCACACTGAAGCTTTCTTT. Protein product: CASSYSQSHTEAFF.

The chain has TRBV4-2 and TRBJ2-3; 16 bases match TRBD2. The CDR3 runs 18 residues. Unmatched junction bases numbered 4, after V lost 3 bases and J lost 1 base. CDR1 is LGHNA and CDR2 is YNFKEQ in the germline V gene. The CDR3 DNA reads TGTGCCAGCAGCCAGGGACTAGCGGGAGGGCCGGGCACAGATACGCAGTATTTT. It translates to CASSQGLAGGPGTDTQYF.

Concerning this clone: One junction end does not reproduce the germline sequence, and a read error may be involved. This rearrangement joins TRBV7-7 to TRBJ2-7; D perhaps matches TRBD1 (6 bases). CDR1 is SSHAT and CDR2 is FNYEAQ in the germline V gene (reference sequence). The CDR3 loop spans 16 amino acids. CDR3 residues: CASSLATTGNLDEQYF. For the CDR3, the DNA is TGTGCTAGCAGCTTAGCTACAACAGGGAACCTGGACGAGCAGTACTTC.

This chain connects TRBV6-6 to TRBJ2-7; 11 bases are shared with TRBD1. Germline V gene sequence: CDR1 MNHNY, CDR2 SVGAGI (reference sequence). This CDR3 spans 12 amino acids. Trimming took 10 bases from V and 4 from J; bases not matched to a gene: 3. The CDR3 loop is CATGTGGYEQYF. The CDR3 DNA follows: TGTGCCACCGGGACAGGGGGTTACGAGCAGTACTTC.